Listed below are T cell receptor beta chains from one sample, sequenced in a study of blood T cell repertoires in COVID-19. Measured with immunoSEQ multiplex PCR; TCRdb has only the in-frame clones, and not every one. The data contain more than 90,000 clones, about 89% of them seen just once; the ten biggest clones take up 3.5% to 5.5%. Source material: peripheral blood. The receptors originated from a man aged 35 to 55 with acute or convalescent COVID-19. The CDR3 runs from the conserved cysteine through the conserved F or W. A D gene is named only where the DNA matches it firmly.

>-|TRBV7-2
CASSLDSLRGRYEQYF
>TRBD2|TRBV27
CASSARPGLAGYEQYF
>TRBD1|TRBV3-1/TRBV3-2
CASSPDRGYNEQFF
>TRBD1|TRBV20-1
CSASVGQGQGEQFF
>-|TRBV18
CASSPRRAASGNTIYF
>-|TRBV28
CASSPVGAPTPSTDTQYF
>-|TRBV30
CAWSNPRRANSPLHF
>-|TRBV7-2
CASSLVARGSGNIQYF
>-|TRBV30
CAWSVRGNQPQHF
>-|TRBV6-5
CASTSSDINYGYTF
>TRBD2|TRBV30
CAWTRAGGIDEQFF
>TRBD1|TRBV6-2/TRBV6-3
CASSYDRGSSPLHF
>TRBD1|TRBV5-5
CASTPLTGAYEQYF
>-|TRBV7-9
CASSLATEETQYF
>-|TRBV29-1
CSADGDSGEQFF
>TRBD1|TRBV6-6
CASRLQGATYGYTF
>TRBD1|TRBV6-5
CASNQGQGSYEQYF
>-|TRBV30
CAWRRPSGYTF
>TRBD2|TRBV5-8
CASRSLAGGWNEQFF
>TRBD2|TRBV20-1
CSASLGLAGSYNEQFF
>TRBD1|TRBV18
CASSQGQGSGTDTQYF
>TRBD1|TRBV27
CASNFGQGVHNEQFF
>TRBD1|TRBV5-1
CASSIGQGNSPLHF
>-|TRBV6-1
CASSVLNTQAGANVLTF
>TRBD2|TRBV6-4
CASSDLPAGAGEQYF
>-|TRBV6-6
CASSYNRGQESPLHF
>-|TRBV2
CASSEAENYGYTF
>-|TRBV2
CASSTDRNTGELFF
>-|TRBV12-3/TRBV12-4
CAGLYEKLFF
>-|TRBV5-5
CASSPPEQGYSPLHF
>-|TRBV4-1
CASSQDQGTSSYEQYF
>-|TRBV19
CASSIYQGLTGYTF
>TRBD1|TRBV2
CASSAGTGVEKLFF
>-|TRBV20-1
CSVRAGGYTF
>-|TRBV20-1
CSASFSSGNTIYF
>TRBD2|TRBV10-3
CAIRSAGSYNEQFF
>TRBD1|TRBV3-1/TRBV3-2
CASSAGGAGANVLTF
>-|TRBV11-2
CASSRTVDNQPQHF
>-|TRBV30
CAWSVGWEKLFF
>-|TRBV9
CASSVASMGSEAFF
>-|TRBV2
CASNLGGPLAYEQYF
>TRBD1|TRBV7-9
CASSPTGFTF
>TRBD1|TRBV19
CASTIGSIQGTEAFF
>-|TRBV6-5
CASLRTEAYGYTF
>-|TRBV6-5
CASSTAEEFF
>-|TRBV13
CASSLAAGNGNQPQHF
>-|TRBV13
CASSHQGGGNTIYF
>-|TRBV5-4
CASSFSETYGYTF
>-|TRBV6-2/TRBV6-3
CASSYPHGHTMNTEAFF
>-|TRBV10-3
CATLGGANYGYTF
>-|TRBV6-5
CASKEGGVGNQPQHF
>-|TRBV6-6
CASSYSGEQPQHF
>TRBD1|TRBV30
CAWSRTGGAQNTEAFF